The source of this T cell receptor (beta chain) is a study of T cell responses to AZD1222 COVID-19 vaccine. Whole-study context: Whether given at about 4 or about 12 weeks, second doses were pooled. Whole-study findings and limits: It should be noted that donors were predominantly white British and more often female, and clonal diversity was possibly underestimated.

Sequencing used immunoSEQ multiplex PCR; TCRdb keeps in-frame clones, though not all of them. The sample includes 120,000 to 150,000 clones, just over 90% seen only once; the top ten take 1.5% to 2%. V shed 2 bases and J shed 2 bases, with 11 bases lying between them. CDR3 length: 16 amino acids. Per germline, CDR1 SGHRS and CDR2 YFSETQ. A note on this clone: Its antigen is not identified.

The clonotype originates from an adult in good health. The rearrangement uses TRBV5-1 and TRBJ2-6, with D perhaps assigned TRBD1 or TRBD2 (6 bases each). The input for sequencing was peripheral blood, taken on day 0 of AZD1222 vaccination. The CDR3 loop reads CASSLQGGPGANVLTF. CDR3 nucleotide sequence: TGCGCCAGCAGCTTACAGGGAGGTCCTGGGGCCAACGTCCTGACTTTC.